Below are 30 T cell receptor beta chains sequenced from a single sample in a study of T-cell reconstitution after alpha-beta-depleted transplantation in children. Construction of the TCRbeta library involved unique molecular identifiers. TCRdb processed the PCR reads anew with MiXCR; each CDR3 protein has one entry. Of 200,000 to 250,000 distinct CDR3 sequences in the sample, around 12% are singletons; the top ten hold about 2.4%. The starting material was PBMCs from the stem cell graft donor, obtained from the stem cell graft. These receptors all come from a human donor who donated a stem cell graft to a child with acute lymphoblastic leukemia.

This clonotype was seen repeatedly, ten times or more. The chain recombines TRBV7-2 with TRBJ2-3, with a tentative D call TRBD2 (6 bases). Trimming removed 3 bases from V and 3 bases from J, with 10 bases in between. The CDR3 is made up of 14 amino acids. Germline V gene data show CDR1 as SGHTA and CDR2 as FQGNSA. The DNA of the CDR3 is TGTGCCAGCAGCTTGCTCGGGAGAACAGATACGCAGTATTTT. Translating gives CASSLLGRTDTQYF.

This clonotype was seen repeatedly, ten times or more. V is TRBV6-5 and J is TRBJ1-1; TRBD1 agrees at 7 bases. Germline V gene lookup returns CDR1 MNHEY and CDR2 SVGAGI. The V and J ends lost 8 bases and 0 bases, in that order; junction bases with no gene match: 3. This CDR3 spans 13 amino acids. Here the CDR3 DNA reads TGTGCCAGCCGGGACAGCATGAACACTGAAGCTTTCTTT. Translating it yields CASRDSMNTEAFF.

Many counts were recorded for this clonotype. The chain couples TRBV7-2 to TRBJ2-3; 12 bases are shared with TRBD2. With 0 bases clipped from V and 3 bases from J, the junction kept 1 base outside the gene matches. CDR3 length: 16 amino acids. Germline loops: CDR1 SGHTA, CDR2 FQGNSA. The CDR3 here is CASSLALAGGTDTQYF. The CDR3 bases are TGTGCCAGCAGCTTAGCTCTAGCGGGGGGGACAGATACGCAGTATTTT. Based on the CDR3 plus reference TRBV7-2 and TRBJ2-3, the full variable domain is GAGVSQSPSNKVTEKGKDVELRCDPISGHTALYWYRQSLGQGLEFLIYFQGNSAPDKSGLPSDRFSAERTGGSVSTLTIQRTQQEDSAVYLCASSLALAGGTDTQYFGPGTRLTVL.

This clonotype was seen ten or more times. The genes are TRBV12-3 or TRBV12-4 and TRBJ2-5; no firm D call. Trimming cost V 2 bases and J 4 bases, with 8 bases left between them. The CDR3 covers 13 residues. The CDR3 reads CASSLWGGETQYF. Here the CDR3 DNA reads TGTGCCAGCAGTTTATGGGGTGGAGAGACCCAGTACTTC.

This clonotype has a handful of counts. V and J are TRBV11-1 and TRBJ2-1; 7 positions match TRBD2. The CDR3 sequence is 18 residues long. The V gene end was trimmed by 5 bases and the J gene end by 8 bases; junction bases not matched to a gene: 21. Germline V lookup: CDR1 SGHAT, CDR2 FQDESV (reference sequence). CDR3 sequence reads: CASSPPAREGRIFDEQFF. The CDR3 DNA reads TGTGCCAGCAGCCCTCCCGCGAGGGAGGGCCGAATATTCGATGAGCAGTTCTTC.

This clonotype was recorded at least ten times. The chain employs TRBV29-1 and TRBJ2-7; the D is unclear. From germline, CDR1 is SQVTM and CDR2 ANQGSEA. The length of the CDR3 is 11 residues. Trimming removed 5 bases at V and 0 bases at J, with 5 bases between. The CDR3 sequence is CSVSSSYEQYF. The CDR3 region has the DNA TGCAGCGTTTCCTCCTCCTACGAGCAGTACTTC.

This clonotype was seen at least ten times. The J gene is TRBJ2-3, the V gene TRBV7-2; TRBD2 matches 7 bases. CDR3 length: 14 residues. With 5 bases clipped from V and 2 bases from J, the junction kept 4 bases outside the gene matches. Germline V gives CDR1 SGHTA, CDR2 FQGNSA. CDR3 coding DNA: TGTGCCAGCAGCCACACTAGCGACACAGATACGCAGTATTTT. It yields the protein CASSHTSDTDTQYF.

This clonotype was seen at least ten times. V usage is TRBV9 and J usage is TRBJ2-7; possibly TRBD1 or TRBD2 for D (6 bases each). CDR1 and CDR2 from the germline V gene are SGDLS and YYNGEE. The V and J ends lost 0 bases and 2 bases respectively, with 12 bases between them. The CDR3 is 15 residues long. The CDR3 sequence is CASSVEGGWPYEQYF. The CDR3 DNA reads TGTGCCAGCAGCGTAGAGGGGGGATGGCCCTACGAGCAGTACTTC.

This clonotype was detected a few times. The chain recombines TRBV29-1 with TRBJ1-1; 7 positions agree with TRBD1. The trim removed 1 base at V and 5 bases at J, leaving 7 bases unmatched. The germline V gene encodes CDR1 SQVTM and CDR2 ANQGSEA. The CDR3 is 14 amino acids. Here the CDR3 DNA reads TGCAGCGTTGAAGCCCAGGGGGGGGGGACTGAAGCTTTCTTT. The encoded protein is CSVEAQGGGTEAFF.

This clonotype was seen a few times. V gene TRBV20-1 combines with J gene TRBJ1-2, with TRBD1 matching 8 bases. After removal of 4 bases from V and 7 bases from J, the junction contained 5 bases not matched to a gene. CDR1 is DFQATT, CDR2 SNEGSKA, per germline (reference sequence). The CDR3 runs to 12 residues. CDR3 region: CSAKQGVGGYTF. The CDR3 nucleotides are TGCAGTGCTAAACAGGGGGTGGGTGGCTACACCTTC.

The sample holds a few counts of this clonotype. The V and J genes are TRBV15 and TRBJ2-2, with D perhaps given as TRBD1 or TRBD2 (5 bases each). CDR3 length: 15 amino acids. Germline lookup yields CDR1 LNHNV and CDR2 YYDKDF (reference sequence). The V gene lost 2 bases and the J gene lost 6 bases, with 13 bases spanning the gap. The CDR3 DNA follows: TGTGCCACCAGCAGATCCCTTGGGGGACCCGGGGAGCTGTTTTTT. It codes for CATSRSLGGPGELFF.

This clonotype was recorded a few times. This chain links TRBV5-1 with TRBJ1-2; the D is unclear. Trimming removed 0 bases at V and 3 bases at J, with 9 bases between. CDR3 length equals 14 residues. Germline V gives CDR1 SGHRS, CDR2 YFSETQ. The CDR3, as DNA: TGCGCCAGCAGCTTGGGAGCACCTGACTATGGCTACACCTTC. This codes for CASSLGAPDYGYTF.

Regarding this clonotype: A clone one base away is much larger, so this may be a read error. V usage is TRBV5-1 and J usage is TRBJ2-5; 9 bases are a match to TRBD1. This CDR3 has 16 amino acids. Germline V gene data show CDR1 as SGHRS and CDR2 as YFSETQ. This CDR3 is CDSSLRTGEYQETQYF. The CDR3 DNA sequence: TGCGACAGCAGCTTAAGGACAGGGGAGTACCAAGAGACCCAGTACTTC.

The V gene is TRBV4-3, the J gene TRBJ2-3; the D gene is possibly TRBD2 (7 bases). Per the germline V gene, CDR1 is LGHNA and CDR2 is YSLEER. The germline V and J ends were trimmed by 5 bases and 4 bases, with 13 bases remaining between them. The CDR3 is made up of 14 amino acids. The CDR3, as DNA: TGCGCCAGCAGCGGGGGGGCCCCTGCAGATACGCAGTATTTT. Translation gives CASSGGAPADTQYF.

This clonotype was counted at least ten times. V is TRBV7-9 and J is TRBJ2-7; weak D call: TRBD1 (6 bases). V shed 3 bases and J shed 7 bases, with 13 bases lying between them. The CDR3 covers 13 residues. Germline CDR1 reads SEHNR; CDR2 reads FQNEAQ (reference sequence). Here the CDR3 reads CASSFTNREEQYF. CDR3 sequence (DNA): TGTGCCAGCAGCTTCACTAACAGGGAAGAGCAGTACTTC.

This clonotype was recorded many times. The rearrangement uses TRBV12-3 or TRBV12-4 and TRBJ1-1; D uncertain. V lost 0 bases and J 1 base, leaving 12 bases between the germline ends. The CDR3 is 16 amino acids. CDR3 in DNA: TGTGCCAGCAGTTTAGCCCGGATGGCGTCGAACACTGAAGCTTTCTTT. This translates into CASSLARMASNTEAFF.

The gene calls are TRBV7-2 and TRBJ2-3, with TRBD2 as a possible D gene (5 bases). CDR3 length equals 13 residues. V dropped 4 bases and J dropped 4 bases, with 9 bases sitting between them. Germline V lookup: CDR1 SGHTA, CDR2 FQGNSA. The CDR3 here is CASSSHGADTQYF. In DNA form, the CDR3 reads TGTGCCAGCAGCTCCCACGGGGCAGATACGCAGTATTTT.

This clonotype came up many times. The rearrangement joins TRBV6-1 to TRBJ2-4; D possibly uses TRBD1 or TRBD2 (5 bases each). CDR3 length: 13 residues. V was clipped by 6 bases and J by 0 bases, with 6 bases between them. The germline V gene has CDR1 MNHNS and CDR2 SASEGT. CDR3 protein: CASRGTAKNIQYF. CDR3 coding DNA: TGTGCCAGCAGGGGGACAGCCAAAAACATTCAGTACTTC.

This clonotype turned up a few times. This chain connects TRBV29-1 to TRBJ1-2; possible D gene TRBD1, 5 bases. Germline V gene lookup returns CDR1 SQVTM and CDR2 ANQGSEA. V lost 7 bases to trimming and J lost 10 bases, with 16 bases between them. The CDR3 loop spans 11 amino acids. The DNA for the CDR3 is TGCAGCGCATCCGGGACGTTCGTCTACACCTTC. Translation: CSASGTFVYTF.

Many counts were recorded for this clonotype. V usage is TRBV9 and J usage is TRBJ2-1; 7 bases line up with TRBD2. With 0 bases clipped from V and 7 bases from J, the junction kept 13 bases outside the gene matches. Germline V CDR1 and CDR2: SGDLS, YYNGEE. The CDR3 consists of 17 residues. This CDR3 is CASSVESWGGPGNEQFF. In DNA, the CDR3 is TGTGCCAGCAGCGTAGAATCATGGGGAGGGCCCGGTAATGAGCAGTTCTTC.

This clonotype was recorded many times. The rearrangement joins TRBV29-1 to TRBJ2-1, with D perhaps being TRBD1 or TRBD2 (5 bases each). Germline V gives CDR1 SQVTM, CDR2 ANQGSEA. V shed 0 bases and J shed 7 bases, with 19 bases lying between them. The CDR3 totals 16 residues. CDR3 coding DNA: TGCAGCGTTGAAGATCTCCGGCAGGGCCGGGGAAATGAGCAGTTCTTC. Translated, it gives CSVEDLRQGRGNEQFF.

The table lists this clonotype with many counts. The V gene is TRBV27, the J gene TRBJ1-1; a possible D gene is TRBD1 (6 bases). CDR3 size: 14 residues. V was trimmed by 4 bases and J by 1 base, leaving 10 bases between them. The germline gives CDR1 MNHEY, CDR2 SMNVEV (reference sequence). The CDR3 sequence is CASSYRVGNTEAFF. The CDR3 DNA is TGTGCCAGCAGTTACAGGGTGGGGAACACTGAAGCTTTCTTT.

This clonotype was counted many times. This chain links TRBV27 with TRBJ2-3; possible D gene TRBD1, 5 bases. V lost 7 bases and J lost 5, with 10 bases in between. Germline lookup yields CDR1 MNHEY and CDR2 SMNVEV (reference sequence). The CDR3 has 12 amino acids. CDR3 in amino acids: CASKGREDTQYF. CDR3 bases: TGTGCCAGCAAGGGCAGGGAAGATACGCAGTATTTT.

A word on this clonotype: Being one base from a much bigger clone, this may be a read error. The genes are TRBV5-1 and TRBJ2-3; weak D call: TRBD2 (6 bases). The germline CDR1 and CDR2 sequences are SGHRS and YFSETQ. The CDR3 length is 15 residues. The V gene lost 0 bases and the J gene lost 4 bases, with 12 bases spanning the gap. As DNA, the CDR3 is TGCGCCAGCAGCTTGGAAGGCAGGGAGGCAGATACGCAGTATTTT. It yields the protein CASSLEGREADTQYF.

This clonotype was found many times. The chain is built from TRBV7-9 and TRBJ2-3; TRBD1 or TRBD2 may be the D gene (5 bases each). CDR1 and CDR2 from the germline V gene are SEHNR and FQNEAQ (reference sequence). The CDR3 loop spans 17 amino acids. V dropped 1 base and J dropped 2 bases, with 16 bases sitting between them. Here the CDR3 reads CASSLGGHSGDTDTQYF. CDR3 coding DNA: TGTGCCAGCAGCTTAGGTGGACACAGCGGTGACACAGATACGCAGTATTTT.

Ten or more counts support this clonotype. This chain joins TRBV28 and TRBJ1-2, with TRBD1 matching over 7 bases. The CDR3 is 15 residues long. The trim removed 7 bases at V and 0 bases at J, leaving 8 bases unmatched. The germline V gene has CDR1 MDHEN and CDR2 SYDVKM. The DNA for the CDR3 is TGTGCCAGCAACATACTAGGGGGCACTAACTATGGCTACACCTTC. Its protein product is CASNILGGTNYGYTF.

This clonotype showed up just a few times. This chain uses TRBV30 with TRBJ1-1; no reliable D call. Germline loops: CDR1 GTSNPN, CDR2 SVGIG (reference sequence). There are 11 residues in the CDR3. V gave up 7 bases and J gave up 3 bases, with 9 bases separating them. CDR3 DNA sequence: TGTGCCTCGTTGGCGGACACTGAAGCTTTCTTT. This gives the protein CASLADTEAFF.

This clonotype was counted many times. The chain links TRBV29-1 to TRBJ2-3; TRBD2 matches at 9 bases. The V segment lost 7 bases and the J segment 4 bases; nucleotides outside the gene matches: 9. This CDR3 has 14 amino acids. Germline values: CDR1 SQVTM, CDR2 ANQGSEA. The CDR3 coding sequence is TGCAGCGCCGAGCGGGGGGCAGGACCAGATACGCAGTATTTT. It translates to CSAERGAGPDTQYF.

This clonotype has ten or more counts. The chain is built from TRBV29-1 and TRBJ2-1; D perhaps matches TRBD2 (5 bases). This CDR3 is 13 amino acids long. CDR1 and CDR2 from the germline V gene are SQVTM and ANQGSEA. Trimming removed 4 bases from V and 9 bases from J, with 16 bases in between. This chain's CDR3 is CSVGTFSTGEQFF. The DNA of the CDR3 is TGCAGCGTTGGGACTTTCAGTACTGGTGAGCAGTTCTTC.

This chain uses TRBV30 with TRBJ2-1, with 13 bases fitting TRBD2. The CDR3 runs 15 residues. Germline CDR1 GTSNPN, CDR2 SVGIG (reference sequence). V shed 4 bases and J 5 bases; nucleotides not matched to a gene: 5. CDR3 DNA sequence: TGTGCCTGGACGTGGACTAGCGGGAGACACAATGAGCAGTTCTTC. Amino acids: CAWTWTSGRHNEQFF.